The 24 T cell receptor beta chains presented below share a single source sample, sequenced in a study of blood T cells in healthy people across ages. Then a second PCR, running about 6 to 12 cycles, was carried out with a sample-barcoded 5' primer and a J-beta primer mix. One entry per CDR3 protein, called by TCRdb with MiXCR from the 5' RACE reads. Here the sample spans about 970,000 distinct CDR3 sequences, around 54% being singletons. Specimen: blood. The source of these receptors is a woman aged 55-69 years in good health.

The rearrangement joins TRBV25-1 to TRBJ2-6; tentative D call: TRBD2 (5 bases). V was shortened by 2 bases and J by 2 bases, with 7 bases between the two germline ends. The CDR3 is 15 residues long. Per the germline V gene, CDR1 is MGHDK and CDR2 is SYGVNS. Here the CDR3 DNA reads TGTGCCAGCAGTGAAATGACTACTGGGGCCAACGTCCTGACTTTC. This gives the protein CASSEMTTGANVLTF.

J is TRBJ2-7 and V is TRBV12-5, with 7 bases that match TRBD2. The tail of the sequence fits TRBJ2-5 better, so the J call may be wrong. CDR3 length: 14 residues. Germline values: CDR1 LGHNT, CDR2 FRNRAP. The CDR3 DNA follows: TGTGCTAGTGGTTTGGGGGAGGGCCGCGAGACCCAGTACTTC. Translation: CASGLGEGRETQYF.

The CDR3 sequence: CASSNPTGQGGGMNTEAFF. Written as DNA, the CDR3 is TGTGCCAGCAGCAACCCCACCGGACAGGGAGGGGGTATGAACACTGAAGCTTTCTTT. This chain connects TRBV21-1 to TRBJ1-1; the D call TRBD1 from the table was never checked on the DNA. TRBV21-1 is shown as a pseudogene. The CDR3 covers 19 residues.

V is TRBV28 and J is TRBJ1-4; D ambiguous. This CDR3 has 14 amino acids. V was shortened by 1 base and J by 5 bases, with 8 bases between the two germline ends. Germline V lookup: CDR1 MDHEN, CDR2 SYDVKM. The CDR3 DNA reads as TGTGCCAGCAGTTTATTAGATTGGAATGAAAAACTGTTTTTT. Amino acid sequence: CASSLLDWNEKLFF.

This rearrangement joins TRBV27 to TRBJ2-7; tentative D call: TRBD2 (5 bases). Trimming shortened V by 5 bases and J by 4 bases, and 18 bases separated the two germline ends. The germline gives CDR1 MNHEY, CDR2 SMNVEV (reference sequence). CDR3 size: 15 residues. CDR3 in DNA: TGTGCCAGCAGTGCGGGCGTAGGAGATTATTACGAGCAGTACTTC. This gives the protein CASSAGVGDYYEQYF.

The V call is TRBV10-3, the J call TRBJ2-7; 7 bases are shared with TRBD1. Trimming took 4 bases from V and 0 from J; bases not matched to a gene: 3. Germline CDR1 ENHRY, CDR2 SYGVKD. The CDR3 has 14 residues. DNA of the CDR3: TGTGCCATCAGTGCAGGGGGTAGCTCCTACGAGCAGTACTTC. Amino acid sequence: CAISAGGSSYEQYF.

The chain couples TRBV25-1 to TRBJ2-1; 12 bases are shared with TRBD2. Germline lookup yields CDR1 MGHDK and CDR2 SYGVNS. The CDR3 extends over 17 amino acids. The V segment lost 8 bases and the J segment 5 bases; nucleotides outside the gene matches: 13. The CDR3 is CASSSGLRLAGDNEQFF. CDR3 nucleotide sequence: TGTGCCAGCTCCTCTGGTCTCCGACTAGCGGGAGACAATGAGCAGTTCTTC.

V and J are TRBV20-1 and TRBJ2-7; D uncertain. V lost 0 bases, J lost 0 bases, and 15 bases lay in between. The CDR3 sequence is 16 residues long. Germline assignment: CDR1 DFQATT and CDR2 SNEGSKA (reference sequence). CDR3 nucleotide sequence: TGCAGTGCTAGAGACCGCGATGCGCGGAGCTCCTACGAGCAGTACTTC. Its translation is CSARDRDARSSYEQYF.

DNA of the CDR3: TGCGCCAGCATCCACAGGGACTCCTACAATGAGCAGTTCTTC. Residues: CASIHRDSYNEQFF. The J gene is TRBJ2-1, the V gene TRBV5-1; D perhaps matches TRBD1 (6 bases). CDR1 and CDR2 from the germline V gene are SGHRS and YFSETQ. Trimming stripped 6 bases from V and 0 bases from J, with 10 bases between. CDR3 length equals 14 residues.

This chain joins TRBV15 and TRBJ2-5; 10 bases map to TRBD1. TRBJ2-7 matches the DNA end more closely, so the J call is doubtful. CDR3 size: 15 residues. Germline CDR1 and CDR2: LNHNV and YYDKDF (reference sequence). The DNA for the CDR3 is TGTGCCACCAGCAGTACCAGGACAGGGGGCTACGAGCAGTACTTC. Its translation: CATSSTRTGGYEQYF.

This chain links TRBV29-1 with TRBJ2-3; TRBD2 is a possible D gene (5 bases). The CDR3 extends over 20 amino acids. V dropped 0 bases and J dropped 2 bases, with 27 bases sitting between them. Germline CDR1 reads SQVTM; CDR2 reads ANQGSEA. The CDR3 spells CSVEDPIFEDSVYNTDTQYF. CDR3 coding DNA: TGCAGCGTTGAAGACCCCATATTTGAGGACTCCGTGTATAACACAGATACGCAGTATTTT.

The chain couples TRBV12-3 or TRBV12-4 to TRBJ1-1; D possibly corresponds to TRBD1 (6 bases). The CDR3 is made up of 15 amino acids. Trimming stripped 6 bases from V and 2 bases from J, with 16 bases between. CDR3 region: CASRGAGDFNTEAFF. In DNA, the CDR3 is TGTGCCAGCAGAGGGGCAGGGGACTTTAACACTGAAGCTTTCTTT.

CDR3 loop: CASSLLGHGTDTQYF. The CDR3 nucleotides read TGTGCCAGCAGCTTACTGGGACACGGCACAGATACGCAGTATTTT. This sequence joins TRBV7-9 and TRBJ2-3; possible D gene TRBD1, 6 bases. The germline V and J ends were trimmed by 2 bases and 1 base, with 10 bases remaining between them. This CDR3 is 15 amino acids long. Germline CDR1 reads SEHNR; CDR2 reads FQNEAQ (reference sequence).

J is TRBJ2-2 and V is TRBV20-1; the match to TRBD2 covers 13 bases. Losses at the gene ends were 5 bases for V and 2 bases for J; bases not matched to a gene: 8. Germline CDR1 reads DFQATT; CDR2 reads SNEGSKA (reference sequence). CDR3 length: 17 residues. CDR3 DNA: TGCAGTGCTCACACGGGACTAGCGGGATTTAACACCGGGGAGCTGTTTTTT. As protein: CSAHTGLAGFNTGELFF.

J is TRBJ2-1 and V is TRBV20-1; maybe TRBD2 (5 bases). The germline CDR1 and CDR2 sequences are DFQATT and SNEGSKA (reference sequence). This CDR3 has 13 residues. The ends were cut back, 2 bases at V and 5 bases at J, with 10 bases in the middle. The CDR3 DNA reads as TGCAGTGCTAGAAGTAGCGCCCACAATGAGCAGTTCTTC. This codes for CSARSSAHNEQFF.

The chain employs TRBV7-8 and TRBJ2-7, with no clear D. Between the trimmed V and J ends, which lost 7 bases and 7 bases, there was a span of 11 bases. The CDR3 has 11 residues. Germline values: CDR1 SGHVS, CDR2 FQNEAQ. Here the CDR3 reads CASTPDNEQYF. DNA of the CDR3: TGTGCCAGCACCCCAGACAATGAGCAGTACTTC.

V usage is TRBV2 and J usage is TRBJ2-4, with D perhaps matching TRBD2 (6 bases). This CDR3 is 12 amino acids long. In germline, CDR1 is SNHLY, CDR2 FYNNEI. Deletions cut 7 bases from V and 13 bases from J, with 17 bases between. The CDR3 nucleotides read TGTGCCAGCAAAATAGCGGCCCGTTTCCAGTACTTC. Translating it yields CASKIAARFQYF.

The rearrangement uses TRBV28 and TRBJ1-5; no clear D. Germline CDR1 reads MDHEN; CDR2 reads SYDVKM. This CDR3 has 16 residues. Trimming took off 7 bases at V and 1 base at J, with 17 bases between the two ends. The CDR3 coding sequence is TGTGCCAGCACCACCTACCCCGCGGGGAGCAATCAGCCCCAGCATTTT. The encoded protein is CASTTYPAGSNQPQHF.

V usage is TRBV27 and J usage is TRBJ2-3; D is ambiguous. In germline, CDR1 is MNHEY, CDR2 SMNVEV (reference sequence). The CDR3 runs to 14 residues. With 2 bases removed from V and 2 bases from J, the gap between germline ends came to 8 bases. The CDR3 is CASSLRYHTDTQYF. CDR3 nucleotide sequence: TGTGCCAGCAGTTTAAGGTACCACACAGATACGCAGTATTTT.

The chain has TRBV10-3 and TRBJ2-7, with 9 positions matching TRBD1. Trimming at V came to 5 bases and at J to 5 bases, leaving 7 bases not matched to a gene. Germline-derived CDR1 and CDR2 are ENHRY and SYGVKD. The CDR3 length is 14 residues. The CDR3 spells CAISRMDRGHEQYF. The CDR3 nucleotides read TGTGCCATCAGTCGAATGGACAGGGGCCACGAGCAGTACTTC.

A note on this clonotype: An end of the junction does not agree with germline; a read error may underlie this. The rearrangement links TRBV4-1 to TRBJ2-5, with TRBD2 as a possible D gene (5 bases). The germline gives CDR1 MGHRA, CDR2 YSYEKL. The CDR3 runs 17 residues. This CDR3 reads CASGQSIVRGGQETQYF. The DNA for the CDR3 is TGCGCCAGCGGCCAGTCGATCGTCCGCGGAGGACAAGAGACCCAGTACTTC.

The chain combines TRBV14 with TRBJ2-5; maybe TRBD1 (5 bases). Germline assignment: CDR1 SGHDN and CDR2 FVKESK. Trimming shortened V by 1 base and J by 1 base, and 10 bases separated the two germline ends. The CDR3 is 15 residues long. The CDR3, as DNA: TGTGCCAGCAGCCAAGTTTTAGGGGCCCAAGAGACCCAGTACTTC. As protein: CASSQVLGAQETQYF.

The CDR3 nucleotides are TGTGCCAGCAGCGGACTAGCGGGAGGGAGTAATACGCAGTATTTT. It is translated as CASSGLAGGSNTQYF. The rearrangement joins TRBV5-5 to TRBJ2-3; 15 nucleotides agree with TRBD2. The germline V gene encodes CDR1 SGHKS and CDR2 YYEKEE (reference sequence). The V gene end was trimmed by 4 bases and the J gene end by 7 bases; junction bases not matched to a gene: 4. This CDR3 is 15 amino acids long.

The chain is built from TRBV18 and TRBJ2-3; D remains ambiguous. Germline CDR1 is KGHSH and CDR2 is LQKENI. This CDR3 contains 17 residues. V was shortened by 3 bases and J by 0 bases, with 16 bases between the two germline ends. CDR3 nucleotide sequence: TGTGCCAGCTCACCCCCGGTGATACGTACTAGCACAGATACGCAGTATTTT. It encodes CASSPPVIRTSTDTQYF.